This TCR beta chain was profiled in a study of CD8 T cells in ankylosing spondylitis. Study observations and caveats: Blood of patients with ankylosing spondylitis appeared to be characterized by a TCR beta motif of about eight highly homologous variants. There was reportedly significant enrichment of clones that were disease-linked in matched ankylosing spondylitis synovial fluid.

Library preparation for TCR beta used quantitative 5'-RACE with molecular barcodes. TCRdb independently ran MiXCR on the 5' RACE reads; one entry per CDR3 protein. Of roughly 230,000 distinct CDR3 sequences listed, approximately 10% are singletons. Ten or more counts support this clonotype. The antigen remains undetermined. With 3 bases removed from V and 10 bases from J, the gap between germline ends came to 16 bases. The CDR3 runs to 14 residues. This receptor was taken from a male donor with ankylosing spondylitis or in good health (not recorded which). The sample was blood, either unsorted or a sorted T cell fraction (not recorded which). The V and J genes are TRBV12-3 or TRBV12-4 and TRBJ1-5, with a weak D call TRBD1 (5 bases). The chain's CDR3 is CASSLYGTVNPQHF. CDR3 DNA sequence: TGTGCCAGCAGTTTGTACGGGACGGTTAACCCCCAGCATTTT.